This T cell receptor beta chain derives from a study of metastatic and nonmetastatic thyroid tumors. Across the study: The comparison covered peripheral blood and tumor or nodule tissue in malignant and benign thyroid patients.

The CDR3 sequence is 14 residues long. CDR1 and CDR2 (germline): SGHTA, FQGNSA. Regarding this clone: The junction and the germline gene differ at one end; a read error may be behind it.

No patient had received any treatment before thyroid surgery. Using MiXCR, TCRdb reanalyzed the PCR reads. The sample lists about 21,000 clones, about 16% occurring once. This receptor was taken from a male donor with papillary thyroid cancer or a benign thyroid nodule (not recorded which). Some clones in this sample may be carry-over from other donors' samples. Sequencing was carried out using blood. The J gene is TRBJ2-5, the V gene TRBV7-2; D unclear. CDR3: CASSLAVLQETQYF. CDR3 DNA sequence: TGTGCCAGCAGCTTGGCAGTCTTACAAGAAACCCAGTACTTC.